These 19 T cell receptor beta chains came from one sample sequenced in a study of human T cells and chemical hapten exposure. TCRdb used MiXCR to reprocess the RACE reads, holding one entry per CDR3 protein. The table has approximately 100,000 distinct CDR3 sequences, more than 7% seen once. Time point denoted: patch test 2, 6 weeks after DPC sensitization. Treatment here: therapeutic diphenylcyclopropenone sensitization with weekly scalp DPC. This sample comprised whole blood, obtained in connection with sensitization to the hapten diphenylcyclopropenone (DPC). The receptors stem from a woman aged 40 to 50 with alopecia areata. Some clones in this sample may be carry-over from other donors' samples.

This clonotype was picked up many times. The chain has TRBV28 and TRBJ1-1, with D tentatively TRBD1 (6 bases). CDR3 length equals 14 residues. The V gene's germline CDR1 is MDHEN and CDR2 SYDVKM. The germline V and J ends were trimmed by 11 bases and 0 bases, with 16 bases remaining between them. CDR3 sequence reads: CASSGGGVNTEAFF. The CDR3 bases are TGTGCCTCCTCGGGGGGGGGCGTGAACACTGAAGCTTTCTTT.

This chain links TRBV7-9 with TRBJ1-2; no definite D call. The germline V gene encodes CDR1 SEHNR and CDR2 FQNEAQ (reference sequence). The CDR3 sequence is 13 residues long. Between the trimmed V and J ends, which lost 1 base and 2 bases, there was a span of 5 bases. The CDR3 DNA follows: TGTGCCAGCAGCTTAGTAGGGAACTATGGCTACACCTTC. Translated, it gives CASSLVGNYGYTF.

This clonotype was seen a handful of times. The CDR3 spells CASSLLGGAGGELFF. CDR3 nucleotides: TGCGCCAGCAGCCTCCTCGGGGGGGCCGGCGGGGAGCTGTTTTTT. The chain uses TRBV4-3 and TRBJ2-2, with TRBD2 identical over 8 bases. Germline trimming cut 4 bases from V and 7 bases from J; bases unmatched to any gene: 8. Germline V gene lookup returns CDR1 LGHNA and CDR2 YSLEER. The CDR3 spans 15 residues.

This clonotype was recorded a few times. As DNA, the CDR3 is TGTGCCAGCAGCCAAGATTCAAACACTCCGGGACAGGGGGTGAATGAGCAGTTCTTC. Its protein is CASSQDSNTPGQGVNEQFF. The chain employs TRBV4-2 and TRBJ2-1, with 11 bases that match TRBD1. The V segment lost 0 bases and the J segment 7 bases; nucleotides outside the gene matches: 14. This CDR3 contains 19 residues. Per germline, CDR1 LGHNA and CDR2 YNFKEQ.

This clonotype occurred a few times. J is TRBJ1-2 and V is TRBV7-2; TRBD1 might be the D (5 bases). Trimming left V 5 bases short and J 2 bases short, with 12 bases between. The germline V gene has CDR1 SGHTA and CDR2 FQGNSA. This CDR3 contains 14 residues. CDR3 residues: CASSRGVQNYGYTF. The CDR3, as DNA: TGTGCCAGCAGCCGGGGGGTCCAGAACTATGGCTACACCTTC.

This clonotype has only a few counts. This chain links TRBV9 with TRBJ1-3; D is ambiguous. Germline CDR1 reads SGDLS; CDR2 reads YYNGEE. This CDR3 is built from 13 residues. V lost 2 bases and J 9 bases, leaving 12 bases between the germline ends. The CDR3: CASSVVGSGTIYF. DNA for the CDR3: TGTGCCAGCAGCGTGGTGGGAAGCGGCACCATATATTTT.

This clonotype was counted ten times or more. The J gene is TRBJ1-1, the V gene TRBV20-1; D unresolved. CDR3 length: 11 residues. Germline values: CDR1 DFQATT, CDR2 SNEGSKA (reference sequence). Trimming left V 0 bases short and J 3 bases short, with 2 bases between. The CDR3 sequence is CSARDYTEAFF. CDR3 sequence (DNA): TGCAGTGCTAGAGACTACACTGAAGCTTTCTTT.

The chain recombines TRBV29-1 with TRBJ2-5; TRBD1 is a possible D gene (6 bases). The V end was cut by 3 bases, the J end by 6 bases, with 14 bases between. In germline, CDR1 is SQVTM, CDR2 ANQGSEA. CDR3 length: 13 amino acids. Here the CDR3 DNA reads TGCAGCGTTGACCCCGGACAGAGACAGACCCAGTACTTC. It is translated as CSVDPGQRQTQYF.

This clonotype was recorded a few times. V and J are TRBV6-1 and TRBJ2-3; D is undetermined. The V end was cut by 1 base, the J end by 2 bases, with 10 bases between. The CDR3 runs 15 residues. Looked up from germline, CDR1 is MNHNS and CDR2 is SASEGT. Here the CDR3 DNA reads TGTGCCAGCAGTGAAGGGATAAGGCACACAGATACGCAGTATTTT. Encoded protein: CASSEGIRHTDTQYF.

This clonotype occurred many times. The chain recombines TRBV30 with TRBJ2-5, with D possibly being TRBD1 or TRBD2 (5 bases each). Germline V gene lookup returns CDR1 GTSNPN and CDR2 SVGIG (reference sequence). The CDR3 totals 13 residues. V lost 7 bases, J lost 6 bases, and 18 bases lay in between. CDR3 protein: CAFERGEGKTQYF. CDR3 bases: TGTGCCTTCGAGAGGGGCGAGGGGAAGACCCAGTACTTC.

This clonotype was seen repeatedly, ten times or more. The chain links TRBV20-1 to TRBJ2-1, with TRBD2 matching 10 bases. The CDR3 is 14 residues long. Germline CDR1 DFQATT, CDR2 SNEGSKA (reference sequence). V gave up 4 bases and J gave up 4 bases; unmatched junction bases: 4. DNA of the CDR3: TGCAGTGCTACTACTAGCGGGGATTACAATGAGCAGTTCTTC. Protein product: CSATTSGDYNEQFF.

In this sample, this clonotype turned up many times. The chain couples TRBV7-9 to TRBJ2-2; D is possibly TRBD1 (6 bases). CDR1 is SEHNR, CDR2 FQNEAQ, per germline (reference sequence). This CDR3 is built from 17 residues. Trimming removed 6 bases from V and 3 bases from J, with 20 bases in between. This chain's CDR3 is CASRRTDQPIYTGELFF. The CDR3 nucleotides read TGTGCCAGCAGAAGGACAGACCAACCCATTTACACCGGGGAGCTGTTTTTT.

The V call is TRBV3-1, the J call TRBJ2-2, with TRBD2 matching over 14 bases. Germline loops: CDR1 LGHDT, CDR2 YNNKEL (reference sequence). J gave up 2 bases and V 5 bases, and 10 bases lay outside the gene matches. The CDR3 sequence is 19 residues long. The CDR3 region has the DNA TGTGCCAGCAGCTCCAGGCGGACTAGCGGGGGGCCCAACACCGGGGAGCTGTTTTTT. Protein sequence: CASSSRRTSGGPNTGELFF.

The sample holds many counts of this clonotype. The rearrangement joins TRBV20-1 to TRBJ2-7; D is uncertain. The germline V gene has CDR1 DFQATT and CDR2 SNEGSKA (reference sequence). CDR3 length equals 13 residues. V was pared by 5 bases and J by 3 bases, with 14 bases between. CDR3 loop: CSALRFGDYEQYF. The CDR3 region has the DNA TGCAGTGCTCTAAGGTTCGGTGACTACGAGCAGTACTTC.

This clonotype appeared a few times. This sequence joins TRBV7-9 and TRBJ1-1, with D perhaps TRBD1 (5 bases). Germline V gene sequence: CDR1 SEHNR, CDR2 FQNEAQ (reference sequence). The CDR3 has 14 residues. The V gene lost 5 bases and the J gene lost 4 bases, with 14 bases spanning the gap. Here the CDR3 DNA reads TGTGCCAGCAGCCCGACCCGGGACCTCACTGAAGCTTTCTTT. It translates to CASSPTRDLTEAFF. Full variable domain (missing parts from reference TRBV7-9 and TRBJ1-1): DTGVSQNPRHKITKRGQNVTFRCDPISEHNRLYWYRQTLGQGPEFLTYFQNEAQLEKSRLLSDRFSAERPKGSFSTLEIQRTEQGDSAMYLCASSPTRDLTEAFFGQGTRLTVV.

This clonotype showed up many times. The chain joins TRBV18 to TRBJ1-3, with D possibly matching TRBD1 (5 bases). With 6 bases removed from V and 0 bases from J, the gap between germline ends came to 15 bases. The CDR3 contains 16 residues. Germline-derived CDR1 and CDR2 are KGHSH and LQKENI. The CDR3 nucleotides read TGTGCCAGCTCGGATTCTCAGGGTGACTCTGGAAACACCATATATTTT. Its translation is CASSDSQGDSGNTIYF.

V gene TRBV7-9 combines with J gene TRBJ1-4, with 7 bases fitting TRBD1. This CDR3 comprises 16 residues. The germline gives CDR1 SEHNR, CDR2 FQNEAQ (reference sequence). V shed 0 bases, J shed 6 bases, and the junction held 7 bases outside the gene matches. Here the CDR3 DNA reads TGTGCCAGCAGCTTAGCCGGGACAGCATATTATGAAAAACTGTTTTTT. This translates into CASSLAGTAYYEKLFF.

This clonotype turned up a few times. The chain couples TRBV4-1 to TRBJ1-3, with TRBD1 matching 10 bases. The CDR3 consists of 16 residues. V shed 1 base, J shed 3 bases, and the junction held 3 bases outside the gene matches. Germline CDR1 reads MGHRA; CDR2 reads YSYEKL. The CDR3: CASSQGQGASGNTIYF. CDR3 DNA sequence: TGCGCCAGCAGCCAAGGACAGGGGGCAAGTGGAAACACCATATATTTT.

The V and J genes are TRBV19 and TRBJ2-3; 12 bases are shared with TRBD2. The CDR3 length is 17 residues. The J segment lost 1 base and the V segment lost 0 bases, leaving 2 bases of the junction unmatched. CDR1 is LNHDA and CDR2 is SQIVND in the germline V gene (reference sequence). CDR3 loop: CASSIDRTSGGTDTQYF. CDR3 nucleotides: TGTGCCAGTAGTATAGACCGGACTAGCGGGGGCACAGATACGCAGTATTTT.